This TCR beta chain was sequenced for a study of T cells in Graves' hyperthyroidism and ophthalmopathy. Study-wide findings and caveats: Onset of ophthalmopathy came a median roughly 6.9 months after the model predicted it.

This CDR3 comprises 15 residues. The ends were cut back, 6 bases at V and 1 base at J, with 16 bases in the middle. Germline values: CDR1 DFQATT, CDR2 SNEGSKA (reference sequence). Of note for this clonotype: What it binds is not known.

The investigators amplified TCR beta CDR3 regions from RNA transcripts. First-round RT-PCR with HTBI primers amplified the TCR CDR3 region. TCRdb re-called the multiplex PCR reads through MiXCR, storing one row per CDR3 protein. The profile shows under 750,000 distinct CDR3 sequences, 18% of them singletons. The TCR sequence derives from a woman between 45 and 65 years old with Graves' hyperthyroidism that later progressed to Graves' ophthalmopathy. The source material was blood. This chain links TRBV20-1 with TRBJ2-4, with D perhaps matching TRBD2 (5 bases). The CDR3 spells CSATNIGGAKNIQYF. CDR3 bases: TGCAGTGCAACCAACATCGGCGGGGCCAAAAACATTCAGTACTTC.